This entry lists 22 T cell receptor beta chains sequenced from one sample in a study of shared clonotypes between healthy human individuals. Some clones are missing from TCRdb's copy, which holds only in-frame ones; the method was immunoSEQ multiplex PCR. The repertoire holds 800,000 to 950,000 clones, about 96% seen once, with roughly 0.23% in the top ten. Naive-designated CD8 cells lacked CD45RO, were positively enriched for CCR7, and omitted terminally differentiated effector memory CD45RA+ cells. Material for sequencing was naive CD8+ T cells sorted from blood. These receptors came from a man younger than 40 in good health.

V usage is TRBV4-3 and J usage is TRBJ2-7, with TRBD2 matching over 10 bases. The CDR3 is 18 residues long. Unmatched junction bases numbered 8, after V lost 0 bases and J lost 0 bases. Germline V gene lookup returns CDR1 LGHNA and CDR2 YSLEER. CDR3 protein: CASSQDHGLADLSYEQYF. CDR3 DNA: TGCGCCAGCAGCCAAGATCACGGACTAGCGGATCTCTCCTACGAGCAGTACTTC.

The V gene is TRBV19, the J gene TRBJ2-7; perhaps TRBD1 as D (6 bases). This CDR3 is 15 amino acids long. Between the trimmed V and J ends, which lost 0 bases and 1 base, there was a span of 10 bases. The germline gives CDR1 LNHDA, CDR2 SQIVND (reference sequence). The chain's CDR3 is CASSIDPQGSYEQYF. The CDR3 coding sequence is TGTGCCAGTAGTATAGATCCACAGGGATCCTACGAGCAGTACTTC.

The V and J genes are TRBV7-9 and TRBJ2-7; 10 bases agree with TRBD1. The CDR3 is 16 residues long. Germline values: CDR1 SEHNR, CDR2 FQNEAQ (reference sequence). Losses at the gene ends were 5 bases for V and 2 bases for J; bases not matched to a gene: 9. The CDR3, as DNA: TGTGCCAGCAGCCCAAACCGGGACAGGGGCACCTACGAGCAGTACTTC. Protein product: CASSPNRDRGTYEQYF.

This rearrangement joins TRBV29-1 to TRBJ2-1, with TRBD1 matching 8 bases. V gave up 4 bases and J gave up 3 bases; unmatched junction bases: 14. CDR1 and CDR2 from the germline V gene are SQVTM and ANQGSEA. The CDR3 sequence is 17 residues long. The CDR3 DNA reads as TGCAGCGTTGCGGGTGACAGGGGATCCCTTTACTACAATGAGCAGTTCTTC. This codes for CSVAGDRGSLYYNEQFF.

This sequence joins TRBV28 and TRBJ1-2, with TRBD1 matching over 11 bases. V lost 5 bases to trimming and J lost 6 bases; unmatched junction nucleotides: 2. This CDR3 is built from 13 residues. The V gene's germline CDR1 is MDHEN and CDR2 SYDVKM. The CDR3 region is CASSVDRGHGYTF. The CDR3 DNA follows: TGTGCCAGCAGTGTGGACAGGGGGCATGGCTACACCTTC.

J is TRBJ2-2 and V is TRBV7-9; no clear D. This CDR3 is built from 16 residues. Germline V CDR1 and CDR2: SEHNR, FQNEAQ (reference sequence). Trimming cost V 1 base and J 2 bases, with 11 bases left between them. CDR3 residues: CASSLVLAPNTGELFF. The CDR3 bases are TGTGCCAGCAGCTTAGTTTTGGCCCCTAACACCGGGGAGCTGTTTTTT.

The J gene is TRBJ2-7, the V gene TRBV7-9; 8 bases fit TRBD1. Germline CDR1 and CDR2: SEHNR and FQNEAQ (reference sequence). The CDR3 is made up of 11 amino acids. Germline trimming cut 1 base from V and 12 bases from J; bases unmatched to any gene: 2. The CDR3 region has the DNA TGTGCCAGCAGCTTAGGGACAGGGATGTACTTC. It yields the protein CASSLGTGMYF. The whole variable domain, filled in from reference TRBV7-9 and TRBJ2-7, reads DTGVSQNPRHKITKRGQNVTFRCDPISEHNRLYWYRQTLGQGPEFLTYFQNEAQLEKSRLLSDRFSAERPKGSFSTLEIQRTEQGDSAMYLCASSLGTGMYFGPGTRLTVT.

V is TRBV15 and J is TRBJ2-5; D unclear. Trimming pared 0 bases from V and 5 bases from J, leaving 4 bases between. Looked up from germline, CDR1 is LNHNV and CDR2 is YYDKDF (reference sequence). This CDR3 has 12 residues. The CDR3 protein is CATSRDRETQYF. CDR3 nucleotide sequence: TGTGCCACCAGCAGAGATCGGGAGACCCAGTACTTC.

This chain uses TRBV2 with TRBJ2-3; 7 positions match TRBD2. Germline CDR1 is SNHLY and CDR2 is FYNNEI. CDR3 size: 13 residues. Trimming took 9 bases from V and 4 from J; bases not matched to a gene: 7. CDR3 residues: CAREAGAPDTQYF. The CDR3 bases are TGTGCCAGGGAGGCGGGAGCCCCAGATACGCAGTATTTT.

CDR3 in amino acids: CASSISAATSGRTDTQYF. The CDR3 nucleotides read TGCGCCAGCAGCATATCCGCCGCGACTAGCGGGAGAACAGATACGCAGTATTTT. The chain recombines TRBV4-1 with TRBJ2-3, with 12 nucleotides matching TRBD2. Germline V gene sequence: CDR1 MGHRA, CDR2 YSYEKL. Unmatched junction bases numbered 12, after V lost 5 bases and J lost 3 bases. The CDR3 runs to 18 residues.

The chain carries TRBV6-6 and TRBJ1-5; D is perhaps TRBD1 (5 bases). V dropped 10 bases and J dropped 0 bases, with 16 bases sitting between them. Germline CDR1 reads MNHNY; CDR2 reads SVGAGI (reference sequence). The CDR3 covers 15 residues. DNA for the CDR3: TGTGCCACTCTCCCGGAGGGGTTTAGCAATCAGCCCCAGCATTTT. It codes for CATLPEGFSNQPQHF.

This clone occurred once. CDR3 region: CASSSLVPGNQPQHF. In nucleotides, the CDR3 is TGTGCCAGCAGCTCCCTGGTCCCTGGGAATCAGCCCCAGCATTTT. The V call is TRBV7-9, the J call TRBJ1-5; D is undetermined. This CDR3 comprises 15 residues. Trimming took off 4 bases at V and 4 bases at J, with 14 bases between the two ends. CDR1 is SEHNR and CDR2 is FQNEAQ in the germline V gene (reference sequence).

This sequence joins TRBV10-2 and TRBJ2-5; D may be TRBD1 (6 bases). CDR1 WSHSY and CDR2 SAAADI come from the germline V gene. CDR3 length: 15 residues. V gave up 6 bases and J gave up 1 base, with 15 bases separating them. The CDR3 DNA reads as TGCGCCAGCAGCTATAGGACAGAACCCCAAGAGACCCAGTACTTC. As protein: CASSYRTEPQETQYF.

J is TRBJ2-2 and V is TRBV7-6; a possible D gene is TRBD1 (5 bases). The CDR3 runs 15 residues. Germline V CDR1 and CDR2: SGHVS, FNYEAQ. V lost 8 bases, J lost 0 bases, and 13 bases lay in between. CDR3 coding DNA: TGTGCCAGCTTCTTAAGGACAACGAACACCGGGGAGCTGTTTTTT. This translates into CASFLRTTNTGELFF.

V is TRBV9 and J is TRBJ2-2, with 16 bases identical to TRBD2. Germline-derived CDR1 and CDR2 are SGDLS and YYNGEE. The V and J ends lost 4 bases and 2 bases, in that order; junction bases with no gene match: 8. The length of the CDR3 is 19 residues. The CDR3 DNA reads TGTGCCAGCAGCCTTAGGGGGACTAGCGGGAGGGCCAACACCGGGGAGCTGTTTTTT. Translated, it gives CASSLRGTSGRANTGELFF.

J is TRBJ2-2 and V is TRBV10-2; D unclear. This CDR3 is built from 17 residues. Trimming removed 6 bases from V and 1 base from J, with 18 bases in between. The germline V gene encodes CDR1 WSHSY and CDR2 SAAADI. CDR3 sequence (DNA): TGCGCCAGCAGAGATCCAAAGACCGAAAAGAACACCGGGGAGCTGTTTTTT. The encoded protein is CASRDPKTEKNTGELFF.

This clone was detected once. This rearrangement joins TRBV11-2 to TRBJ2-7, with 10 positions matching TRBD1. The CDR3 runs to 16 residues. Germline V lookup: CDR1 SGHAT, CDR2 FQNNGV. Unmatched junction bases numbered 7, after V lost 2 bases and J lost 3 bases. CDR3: CASSLSQGDRGYEQYF. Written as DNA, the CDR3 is TGTGCCAGCAGCTTATCCCAGGGGGACAGGGGCTACGAGCAGTACTTC. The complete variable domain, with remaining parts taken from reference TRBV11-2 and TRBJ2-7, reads EAGVAQSPRYKIIEKRQSVAFWCNPISGHATLYWYQQILGQGPKLLIQFQNNGVVDDSQLPKDRFSAERLKGVDSTLKIQPAKLEDSAVYLCASSLSQGDRGYEQYFGPGTRLTVT.

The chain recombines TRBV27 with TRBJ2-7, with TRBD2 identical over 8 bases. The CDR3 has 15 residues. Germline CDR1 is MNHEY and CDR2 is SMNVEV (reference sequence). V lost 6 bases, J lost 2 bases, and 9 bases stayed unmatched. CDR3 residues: CASRGRGGRPYEQYF. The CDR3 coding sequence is TGTGCCAGCAGGGGTCGGGGGGGGCGCCCCTACGAGCAGTACTTC.

CDR3 DNA: TGTGCCAGAAAGGGGGTAGCGCAAGGACCGATCGGGCAGTACTTC. Translation gives CARKGVAQGPIGQYF. The chain is built from TRBV2 and TRBJ2-7; a possible D gene is TRBD1 (6 bases). V gave up 9 bases and J gave up 9 bases, with 27 bases separating them. This CDR3 has 15 amino acids. The V gene's germline CDR1 is SNHLY and CDR2 FYNNEI.

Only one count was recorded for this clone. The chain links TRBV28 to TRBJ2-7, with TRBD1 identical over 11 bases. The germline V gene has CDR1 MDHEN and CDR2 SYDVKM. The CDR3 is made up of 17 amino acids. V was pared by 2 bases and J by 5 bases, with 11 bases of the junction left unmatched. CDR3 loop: CASSLVTGQGAKHEQYF. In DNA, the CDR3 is TGTGCCAGCAGTTTAGTAACCGGACAGGGGGCAAAACACGAGCAGTACTTC.

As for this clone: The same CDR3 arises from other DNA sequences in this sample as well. The CDR3 coding sequence is TGTGCCAGCAGCTACACGGATACGCAGTATTTT. Its translation: CASSYTDTQYF. This chain joins TRBV28 and TRBJ2-3, with unresolved D. CDR1 is MDHEN, CDR2 SYDVKM, per germline. The CDR3 totals 11 residues. V lost 6 bases and J 6 bases, leaving 7 bases between the germline ends.

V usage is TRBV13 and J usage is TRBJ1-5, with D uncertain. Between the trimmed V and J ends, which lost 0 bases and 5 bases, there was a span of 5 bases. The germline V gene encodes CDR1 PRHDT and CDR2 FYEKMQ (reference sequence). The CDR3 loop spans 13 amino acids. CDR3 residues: CASSLGDHQPQHF. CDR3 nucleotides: TGTGCCAGCAGCTTAGGAGATCATCAGCCCCAGCATTTT.